These T cell receptor beta chains were read from a single sample in a study of blood T cell repertoires in COVID-19. Libraries were prepared by immunoSEQ multiplex PCR; TCRdb keeps only in-frame clonotypes and omits some of them. The sample has 250,000 to 300,000 clones; approximately 89% are singletons. Sequences were obtained from peripheral blood. These receptors came from a woman in her sixties with acute or convalescent COVID-19. Both conserved end residues are part of each CDR3. Fields, in order: clone size, J gene, D gene, V gene, CDR3 DNA, CDR3 protein. The D gene is left open where the match is weak. The size field is filled for only some rows; it gives once, few, many or a size class.

>NA|TRBJ2-1|TRBD2|TRBV7-9
TGTGCCAGCAGCGTCACCGGGACTAGCGCTTACAATGAGCAGTTCTTC
CASSVTGTSAYNEQFF
>NA|TRBJ2-7|TRBD2|TRBV6-2/TRBV6-3
TGTGCCAGCAGTTACGGGACTAGCTCCTACGAGCAGTACTTC
CASSYGTSSYEQYF
>once|TRBJ2-2|NA|TRBV29-1
TGCAGCGTTGGTCACAGGGACACCGGGGAGCTGTTTTTT
CSVGHRDTGELFF
>NA|TRBJ2-7|TRBD2|TRBV27
TGTGCCAGCAGTACCTCCGGACTAGCGGGGGAGGACGAGCAGTACTTC
CASSTSGLAGEDEQYF
>NA|TRBJ2-7|NA|TRBV12-3/TRBV12-4
TGTGCCAGCAGTTTGTCCAACGAGCAGTACTTC
CASSLSNEQYF
>NA|TRBJ1-1|NA|TRBV5-1
TGCGCCAGCAGCTTGAGCAGCGCAAACACTGAAGCTTTCTTT
CASSLSSANTEAFF
>NA|TRBJ1-2|NA|TRBV3-1/TRBV3-2
TGTGCCAGCAGCCGGACTGAGGGAGGAGGGGTGCGGGGCTACACCTTC
CASSRTEGGGVRGYTF
>NA|TRBJ1-1|NA|TRBV21-1
TGTGCCAGCAGCAAAGGCCTGGGACTGACGAACACTGAAGCTTTCTTT
CASSKGLGLTNTEAFF
>few|TRBJ2-3|TRBD2|TRBV3-1/TRBV3-2
TGTGCCAGCAGCCCTAATCTAGCGGGGGGCACAGATACGCAGTATTTT
CASSPNLAGGTDTQYF
>NA|TRBJ1-4|NA|TRBV18
TGTGCCAGCTCACCACTCGGGGTAACTAATGAAAAACTGTTTTTT
CASSPLGVTNEKLFF
>once|TRBJ1-1|TRBD1|TRBV27
TGTGCCAGCAAGCAGGGGGCGAACACTGAAGCTTTCTTT
CASKQGANTEAFF
>NA|TRBJ2-1|TRBD1|TRBV7-9
TGTGCCAGCAGCTTCGGACAGGGGGTGGACAATGAGCAGTTCTTC
CASSFGQGVDNEQFF
>NA|TRBJ2-3|TRBD2|TRBV11-2
TGTGCCAGCAGCTTAGGGCCGCGGGGGAGCACAGATACGCAGTATTTT
CASSLGPRGSTDTQYF
>NA|TRBJ2-3|TRBD2|TRBV9
TGTGCCAGCAGCGTAGAGGCGGGGGGCAGGGCAGATACGCAGTATTTT
CASSVEAGGRADTQYF